The sequence of this T cell receptor beta chain was determined in a study of cytomegalovirus exposure and HLA in healthy donors. Across the whole study: An early release of data contained tens of millions of unique TCRs, which came from HLA-typed donors. Genotyping of 400 or so donors showed that roughly 80% belonged to the Caucasian-associated ancestry cluster.

In germline, CDR1 is GTSNPN, CDR2 SVGIG (reference sequence). The CDR3 has 14 amino acids. V lost 3 bases and J lost 2, with 13 bases in between. The PCR had 60 Vbeta and 13 Jbeta primers. The repertoire was sequenced with immunoSEQ multiplex PCR; TCRdb's copy has only in-frame clones and lacks some. The sample comprises over 200,000 clones, more than 75% of which are singletons, and 1.3% rests with the top ten. Nobody recorded the CMV serostatus of this donor. As to this clone: Antigen specificity is unknown.

General observations from the study: Through in vitro validation, a few CMV-associated chains were shown to be specific for CMV antigens.

Sequenced input: PBMCs. The genes are TRBV30 and TRBJ1-1, with D maybe TRBD1 (5 bases). This TCR derives from a human donor in good health. The CDR3, as DNA: TGTGCCTGGAGCGGACACCTAACTAACACTGAAGCTTTCTTT. It is translated as CAWSGHLTNTEAFF.